This T cell receptor (beta chain) was sequenced for a study of tumor and adjacent non-tumor tissue in lung cancer. Study summary: Histology: about a dozen adenocarcinoma, a couple of squamous cell carcinoma, 1 small cell lung cancer. The patients, 9 to 11 men and about five women, were roughly 30 to 85 with stage I to III disease. Findings and caveats of the study: TCR diversity was significantly greater in tumor than normal lung tissue.

The template was RNA from unsorted bulk tissue. This non-tumor lung sample came from over 3 cm beyond the tumor edge. Remarks on this clonotype: The antigen remains unidentified. The germline gene is not matched at one end of the junction; a read error may be the cause.

A modified ARM-PCR protocol with three rounds of nested PCR amplified TCRbeta. MiXCR, run by TCRdb on the multiplex PCR reads, gives a single entry per CDR3 protein. The sample gives 60,000 to 85,000 distinct CDR3 sequences, 76% of which show up once; under 55% is in the top ten. Germline CDR1 is SQVTM and CDR2 is ANQGSEA. The CDR3 length is 13 residues. Sequencing used distant non-tumor lung tissue. J is TRBJ2-1 and V is TRBV29-1; D not certain. The clonotype originates from a man aged 55 to 70 with non-small cell lung cancer. The CDR3 spells CNVAESLSNEQFF. The DNA for the CDR3 is TGCAACGTTGCGGAGAGCCTCAGCAATGAGCAATTCTTC.